This TCR beta chain was identified in a study of CD8 T cells in Susac syndrome (dated by TCRdb to 2018 to 2020). At the level of the whole study: Whether CD8+ T cell activation and differentiation in Susac syndrome was antigen driven was tested using repertoire sequencing. On the study overall, not on this receptor specifically: The study acknowledged that relatively few individuals were included in the TCR sequencing and HLA analysis.

High-throughput TCR beta sequencing profiled peripheral blood CD8+ and CD4+ T cells from healthy donors, Susac syndrome patients and multiple sclerosis patients. Healthy donors were included as age- and sex-matched controls. CD8+ TEMRA cells were enriched by FACS, while bulk CD8+ and CD4+ T cells were purified by magnetic negative isolation. Blood was drawn into EDTA tubes, processed within 24 hours, and PBMCs were isolated by density gradient centrifugation. PBMCs intended for TCR sequencing were cryopreserved in liquid nitrogen and were subsequently thawed in a 37 degrees C water bath. The sorted or isolated CD4+, CD8+ and CD8+ TEMRA cells had a purity of 90% or higher. Concerning this clonotype itself: No antigen is known for it. Base quality data are lacking; no much larger clone is found one base away.

RNA was extracted using the RNeasy kit, and about 0.5 to 1 ug of the RNA was reverse transcribed with random hexamers. TCR beta CDR3 regions were amplified with the immunoSEQ multiplex PCR assay covering 54 Vbeta and 13 Jbeta segments. To correct PCR amplification bias, a synthetic template baseline was used for both primer optimization and computational correction. The authors processed their data as follows. Reads were annotated to V, D and J genes per IMGT and analyzed with immunoSEQ Analyzer, keeping only productive sequences. Clonality was computed as one minus Shannon entropy normalized by log2 of the number of productive unique sequences. Public and private clones were assessed among the 100 most prevalent clones of each patient and control. A clone was defined as Susac-specific if it was absent from the healthy and MS cohorts, from around 960 published viral clones and from other ImmuneACCESS disease sequences. TCRdb applied fastp at Q25 and MiXCR to the public reads, then kept only in-frame beta chains. Each record represents a unique CDR3 protein, reported with the most common genes and DNA among its rows. The V and J calls reflect TCRdb's pipeline rather than the authors' work. The table for this sample lists about 200,000 distinct CDR3 sequences; approximately 94% of them were counted only once. Of the sample, around 0.1% falls within the top ten clones.

The CDR3 goes from the cysteine to the phenylalanine over 15 residues. The read is trimmed to its CDR3 DNA, 45 bases read in frame from base 1. Relative to germline, V is 7 bases shorter and J is 4 bases shorter, with 19 bases between their ends. CDR1 and CDR2 were assigned from the germline V gene as MDHEN and SYDVKM. In this chain, TRBV28 is recombined with TRBJ2-5; D gene: possibly TRBD2, on 5 matching bases. The specimen was CD4+ T cells from PBMCs. This receptor was obtained from a human donor in good health. The DNA sequence is given as TGTGCCAGCAATATCCCGGGATTTCAAGGAGAGACCCAGTACTTC. It translates as CASNIPGFQGETQYF.